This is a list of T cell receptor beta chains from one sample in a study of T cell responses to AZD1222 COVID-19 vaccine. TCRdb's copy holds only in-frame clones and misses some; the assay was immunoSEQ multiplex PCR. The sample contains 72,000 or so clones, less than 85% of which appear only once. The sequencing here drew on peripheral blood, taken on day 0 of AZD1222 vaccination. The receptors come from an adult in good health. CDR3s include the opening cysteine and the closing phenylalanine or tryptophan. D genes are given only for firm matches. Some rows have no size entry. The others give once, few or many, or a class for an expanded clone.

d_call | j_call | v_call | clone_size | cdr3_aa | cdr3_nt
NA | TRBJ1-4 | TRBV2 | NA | CASRGDINEKLFF | TGTGCCAGCAGGGGGGACATAAATGAAAAACTGTTTTTT
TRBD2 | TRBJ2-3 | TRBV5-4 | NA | CASSPSGGAVADTQYF | TGTGCCAGCAGCCCGAGCGGGGGGGCCGTCGCAGATACGCAGTATTTT
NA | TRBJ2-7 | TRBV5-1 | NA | CASSLSTLGEQYF | TGCGCCAGCAGCTTGTCCACTCTAGGAGAGCAGTACTTC
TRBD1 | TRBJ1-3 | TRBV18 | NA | CASSPRPTGEDTIYF | TGTGCCAGCTCACCACGACCGACAGGGGAGGACACCATATATTTT
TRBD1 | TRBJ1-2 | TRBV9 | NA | CASSAGTGDRGYTF | TGTGCCAGCAGCGCCGGGACAGGGGATCGTGGCTACACCTTC
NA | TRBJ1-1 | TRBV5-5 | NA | CASSLAGVMNTEAFF | TGTGCCAGCAGCTTGGCCGGGGTCATGAACACTGAAGCTTTCTTT
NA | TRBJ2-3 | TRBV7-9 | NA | CASTLEPSDTQYF | TGTGCCAGCACCTTAGAACCGTCAGATACGCAGTATTTT
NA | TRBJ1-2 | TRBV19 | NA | CASRPGTNYGYTF | TGTGCCAGTAGGCCCGGGACCAACTATGGCTACACCTTC
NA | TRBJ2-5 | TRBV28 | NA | CASSFGDATRGTQYF | TGTGCCAGCAGTTTCGGAGACGCAACACGGGGGACCCAGTACTTC
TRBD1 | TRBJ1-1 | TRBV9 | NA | CASSKDRGNTEAFF | TGTGCCAGCAGCAAGGACAGGGGGAACACTGAAGCTTTCTTT
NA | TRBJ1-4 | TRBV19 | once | CASSSPGRDEKLFF | TGTGCCAGTAGTTCCCCTGGGCGGGATGAAAAACTGTTTTTT
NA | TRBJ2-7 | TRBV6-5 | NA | CASSYSAARVGEQYF | TGTGCCAGCAGTTACTCTGCGGCCCGGGTGGGCGAGCAGTACTTC
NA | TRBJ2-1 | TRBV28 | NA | CASSLWANEQFF | TGTGCCAGCAGTTTATGGGCTAATGAGCAGTTCTTC
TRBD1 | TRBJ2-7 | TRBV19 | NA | CASSAQTGASYEQYF | TGTGCCAGTAGTGCTCAGACAGGGGCGTCCTACGAGCAGTACTTC
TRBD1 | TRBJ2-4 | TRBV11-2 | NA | CASSLDGTRQGLAKNIQYF | TGTGCCAGCAGCTTAGACGGAACTAGACAGGGGTTAGCCAAAAACATTCAGTACTTC
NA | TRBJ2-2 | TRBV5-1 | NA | CASRLGTNTGELFF | TGCGCCAGCAGACTCGGGACAAACACCGGGGAGCTGTTTTTT
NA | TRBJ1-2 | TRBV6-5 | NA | CASRPTGTRIDGYTF | TGTGCCAGCCGACCCACAGGTACCCGAATAGATGGCTACACCTTC
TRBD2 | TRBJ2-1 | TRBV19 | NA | CASREWTSGLYNEQFF | TGTGCCAGTAGAGAGTGGACTAGCGGACTCTACAATGAGCAGTTCTTC
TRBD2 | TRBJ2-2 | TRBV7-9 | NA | CASGPWGSGSGNTGELFF | TGTGCCAGCGGACCATGGGGTAGCGGGAGTGGGAACACCGGGGAGCTGTTTTTT
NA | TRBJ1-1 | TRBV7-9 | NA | CASSRGALNTEAFF | TGTGCCAGCAGTAGAGGGGCCTTGAACACTGAAGCTTTCTTT
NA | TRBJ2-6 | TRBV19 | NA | CASLSGGSGANVLTF | TGTGCCAGTCTATCGGGCGGGTCTGGGGCCAACGTCCTGACTTTC
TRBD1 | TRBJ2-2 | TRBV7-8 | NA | CASSTPGQGPGELFF | TGTGCCAGCAGCACCCCAGGACAGGGGCCCGGGGAGCTGTTTTTT
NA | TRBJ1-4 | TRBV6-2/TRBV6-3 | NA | CASSALGTIPEGKLFF | TGTGCCAGCAGTGCCCTCGGGACAATCCCAGAAGGAAAACTGTTTTTT
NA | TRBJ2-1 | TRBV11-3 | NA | CASSRPRGPQLNEQFF | TGTGCCAGCAGCAGGCCGAGGGGACCCCAATTGAATGAGCAGTTCTTC
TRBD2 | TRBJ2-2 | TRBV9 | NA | CASSVASLAGNTGELFF | TGTGCCAGCAGCGTAGCTTCCCTAGCGGGTAACACCGGGGAGCTGTTTTTT
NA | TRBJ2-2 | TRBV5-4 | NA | CASSPGRPGELFF | TGTGCCAGCAGCCCGGGACGCCCGGGGGAGCTGTTTTTT
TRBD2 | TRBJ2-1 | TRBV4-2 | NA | CASSRGLAGRYNEQFF | TGTGCCAGCAGTCGTGGACTAGCGGGACGCTACAATGAGCAGTTCTTC
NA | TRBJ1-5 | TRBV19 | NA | CASRRPDRNQPQHF | TGTGCCAGTAGGAGGCCGGACAGAAATCAGCCCCAGCATTTT
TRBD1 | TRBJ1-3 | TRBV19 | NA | CASSKGAVTGNTIYF | TGTGCCAGTAGTAAGGGGGCCGTCACTGGAAACACCATATATTTT
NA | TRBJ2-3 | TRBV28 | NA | CASTIGFVNTQYF | TGTGCCAGCACGATCGGCTTCGTTAATACGCAGTATTTT
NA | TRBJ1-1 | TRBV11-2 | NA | CASSLDTLGEAFF | TGTGCCAGCAGCTTAGATACCTTGGGTGAAGCTTTCTTT